Listed below are T cell receptor beta chains from one sample, sequenced in a study of blood T cells in healthy people across ages. TCRdb analysed the 5' RACE reads with MiXCR anew, one entry per CDR3 protein. The sample consists of 700,000 to 800,000 distinct CDR3 sequences, about 40% of them appearing once. The material sequenced was blood. The receptors were gathered from a woman aged 60-75 years in good health. The CDR3 runs from the conserved cysteine through the conserved F or W. The D gene is left open where the match is weak. Rows may omit the clone size; those that give it use once, few, many or a size class.

J	D	V	size	CDR3	DNA
TRBJ2-6	NA	TRBV11-2	NA	CASSLGYGQIDSGANVLTF	TGTGCCAGCAGCTTAGGTTATGGACAGATAGACTCTGGGGCCAACGTCCTGACTTTC
TRBJ2-7	TRBD2	TRBV20-1	NA	CSAILPSGIEEQYF	TGCAGTGCTATCCTTCCTAGCGGGATTGAGGAGCAGTACTTC
TRBJ2-7	NA	TRBV7-3	NA	CASSLKAGNYEQYF	TGTGCCAGCAGCTTAAAAGCCGGGAACTACGAGCAGTACTTC
TRBJ2-1	TRBD2	TRBV7-9	NA	CASSRPGLEYNEQFF	TGTGCCAGCAGCCGACCGGGACTAGAGTACAATGAGCAGTTCTTC
TRBJ2-7	NA	TRBV7-2	once	CASSYLGGYYEQYF	TGTGCCAGCAGCTACCTGGGGGGTTACTACGAGCAGTACTTC
TRBJ2-2	NA	TRBV6-6	NA	CASSHSKGQGNTGELFF	TGTGCCAGCAGCCACTCCAAGGGGCAAGGGAACACCGGGGAGCTGTTTTTT
TRBJ1-1	NA	TRBV7-9	few	CASSLGGQYTEAFF	TGTGCCAGCAGCTTGGGTGGACAGTACACTGAAGCTTTCTTT
TRBJ2-7	NA	TRBV6-5	NA	CASSDQGGPYEQYF	TGTGCCAGCAGTGACCAAGGGGGTCCCTACGAGCAGTACTTC
TRBJ2-7	TRBD1	TRBV27	NA	CASSLSGDRGFYEQYF	TGTGCCAGCAGTTTATCGGGGGACAGGGGGTTCTACGAGCAGTACTTC
TRBJ2-3	NA	TRBV21-1	NA	CASSTEGCTDTQYF	TGTGCCAGCAGCACCGAGGGCTGCACAGATACGCAGTATTTT
TRBJ1-2	NA	TRBV10-3	many	CAITPGPPPSTNYGYTF	TGTGCCATCACCCCGGGGCCACCCCCGAGTACTAACTATGGCTACACCTTC
TRBJ2-1	TRBD1	TRBV20-1	few	CSATTGTGVFNEQFF	TGCAGTGCGACCACCGGGACAGGGGTCTTCAATGAGCAGTTCTTC
TRBJ1-2	NA	TRBV6-5	NA	CASSSGVGYTF	TGTGCCAGCAGTTCAGGGGTCGGCTACACCTTC
TRBJ1-4	NA	TRBV29-1	NA	CSGTDPNEKLFF	TGCAGCGGCACAGACCCGAATGAAAAACTGTTTTTT
TRBJ2-3	TRBD2	TRBV7-6	NA	CASSLGGDYGTDTQYF	TGTGCCAGCAGCTTGGGTGGGGACTACGGTACAGATACGCAGTATTTT
TRBJ2-7	NA	TRBV5-1	NA	CASSLGGVGEQYF	TGCGCCAGCAGCTTGGGCGGGGTGGGCGAGCAGTACTTC
TRBJ1-4	TRBD1	TRBV20-1	NA	CSASPEGARDNEKLFF	TGCAGTGCTAGCCCCGAGGGGGCGCGGGATAATGAAAAACTGTTTTTT
TRBJ1-2	NA	TRBV13	NA	CASSFREVDYGYTF	TGTGCCAGCAGCTTCAGGGAAGTGGACTATGGCTACACCTTC
TRBJ2-1	NA	TRBV20-1	NA	CSGQKYNEQFF	TGCAGTGGACAGAAGTACAATGAGCAGTTCTTC
TRBJ2-7	TRBD1	TRBV18	NA	CASSPNQGGTGDDEQYF	TGTGCCAGCTCACCGAATCAGGGGGGGACAGGGGATGACGAGCAGTACTTC
TRBJ2-2	NA	TRBV6-2/TRBV6-3	few	CASRQGVNTGELFF	TGTGCCAGCAGACAGGGAGTAAACACCGGGGAGCTGTTTTTT
TRBJ1-5	NA	TRBV6-5	NA	CASSYDNQPQHF	TGTGCCAGCAGTTACGACAATCAGCCCCAGCATTTT
TRBJ2-1	TRBD2	TRBV7-2	once	CASSRDGTSGTPANEQFF	TGTGCCAGCAGCAGGGACGGGACTAGCGGAACCCCGGCGAATGAGCAGTTCTTC
TRBJ1-1	NA	TRBV28	few	CASSLPSQWNTEAFF	TGTGCCAGCAGTTTACCTAGCCAGTGGAACACTGAAGCTTTCTTT
TRBJ2-1	NA	TRBV28	NA	CASSTTATPNEQFF	TGTGCCAGCAGTACGACAGCGACACCTAATGAGCAGTTCTTC
TRBJ2-7	TRBD2	TRBV6-4	few	CASTPGIDEAGDFNEQYF	TGTGCCAGCACGCCGGGGATAGATGAAGCGGGAGATTTCAACGAGCAGTACTTC
TRBJ2-5	TRBD1	TRBV6-6	NA	CASSDRGETQYF	TGTGCCAGCAGCGACAGGGGTGAGACCCAGTACTTC
TRBJ2-5	TRBD1	TRBV5-1	few	CASSRDRGLRETQYF	TGCGCCAGCAGCCGGGACAGGGGGCTTAGGGAGACCCAGTACTTC
TRBJ2-5	NA	TRBV2	NA	CASGRLAAGRETQYF	TGTGCCAGCGGCCGCTTAGCGGCGGGGCGGGAGACCCAGTACTTC